This T cell receptor (beta chain) appears in the sequencing data of a study of response to subunit inactivated influenza vaccine. TCRdb itself ran the RT-PCR reads through MiXCR, one entry per CDR3 protein. This sample yields a few hundred thousand distinct CDR3 sequences, of which about a fifth are seen a single time; roughly 10% belongs to the top ten. V was pared by 2 bases and J by 5 bases, with 10 bases between. The germline V gene encodes CDR1 MDHEN and CDR2 SYDVKM. The CDR3 extends over 14 amino acids. The specimen comprised PBMCs from blood, sampled approximately 20 months after vaccination. The chain combines TRBV28 with TRBJ2-4; TRBD1 is a possible D gene (6 bases). The receptor was isolated from a man in his fifties or sixties who received an inactivated influenza vaccine. In nucleotides, the CDR3 is TGTGCCAGCAGTTTAACAGGGCGGGAAAACATTCAGTACTTC. This codes for CASSLTGRENIQYF.